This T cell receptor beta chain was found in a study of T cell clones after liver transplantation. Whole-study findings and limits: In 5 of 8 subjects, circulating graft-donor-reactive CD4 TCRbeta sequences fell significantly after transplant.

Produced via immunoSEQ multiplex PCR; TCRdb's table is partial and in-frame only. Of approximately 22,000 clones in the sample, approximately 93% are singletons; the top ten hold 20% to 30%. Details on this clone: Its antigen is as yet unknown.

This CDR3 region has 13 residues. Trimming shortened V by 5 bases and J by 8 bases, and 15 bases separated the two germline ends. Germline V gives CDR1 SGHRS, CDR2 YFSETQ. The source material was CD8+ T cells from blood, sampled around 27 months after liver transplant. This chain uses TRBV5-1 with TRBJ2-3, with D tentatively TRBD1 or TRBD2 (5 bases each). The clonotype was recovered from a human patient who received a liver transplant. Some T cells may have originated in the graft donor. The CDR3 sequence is CASRFETGPTQYF. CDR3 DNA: TGCGCCAGCAGGTTTGAAACGGGACCTACGCAGTATTTT.